Included here is one TCR beta chain sequence, with context. Its specificity is not known. Germline V lookup: CDR1 SGHTA, CDR2 FQGTGA. This CDR3 is 13 amino acids long. Trimming took off 3 bases at V and 7 bases at J, with 10 bases between the two ends. The method was immunoSEQ multiplex PCR; TCRdb's version includes in-frame clones alone and lacks a portion of them. The repertoire holds fewer than 1.4 million clones, with approximately 80% as singletons. The data belong to a study of shared clonotypes between healthy human individuals. Study conclusions and caveats: Donors were few, which limited the genetic and exposure-history diversity represented. It was observed that roughly 5.4% of naive CD4 clonotypes were shared across several donors.

Sequenced material: memory CD4+ T cells from PBMCs. The subset: CD45RA-negative fraction. This sequence originates from a man aged 18 to 29 in good health. Some clones in this sample may be carry-over from other donors' samples. V and J are TRBV7-3 and TRBJ2-1; D unresolved. The CDR3 bases are TGTGCCAGCAGCTTTGATAGGCAGAATGAGCAGTTCTTC. Amino acids: CASSFDRQNEQFF.